The entry below describes one TCR beta chain. Its target is unknown. Libraries were prepared by immunoSEQ multiplex PCR; TCRdb keeps only in-frame clonotypes and omits some of them. The sample shows about 350,000 clones, roughly 90% of them seen only once. This CDR3 has 14 residues. V was cut by 1 base and J by 2 bases, with 8 bases left in between. Germline CDR1 is MRHNA and CDR2 is SNTAGT. This sample's treatment: some 20 received Ad26.COV2.S at low or high dose, single or two shots; about five received placebo; per-sample allocation not given. Samples came from day 63 after the first vaccine or placebo injection. The sample belongs to a study of Ad26.COV2.S vaccination and SARS-CoV-2 variants. Study details: A participant enrolled in the COV1001 Ad26.COV2.S trial arm provided the sample. Notes on the study in general: People who got the vaccine had more spike-specific TCR breadth than people who got placebo.

This TCR was recovered from a person between 18 and 60 years old who received the Ad26.COV2.S COVID-19 vaccine or a placebo. V and J are TRBV6-4 and TRBJ2-5, with D unresolved. Sequenced material: peripheral blood, taken in a trial of Ad26.COV2.S vaccine versus placebo. CDR3 residues: CASSDLQMQETQYF. DNA of the CDR3: TGTGCCAGCAGTGACTTACAGATGCAAGAGACCCAGTACTTC.